A single sample gave rise to the 14 T cell receptor beta chains below, sequenced in a study of blood T cell repertoires in COVID-19. Data came from immunoSEQ multiplex PCR; TCRdb stores just in-frame clones and leaves some out. The table shows approximately 68,000 clones, with roughly 84% occurring only once. Material: peripheral blood. The receptor source for this set is a man in his sixties or seventies with active or convalescent COVID-19.

This clone turned up a few times. The rearrangement links TRBV6-6 to TRBJ1-5, with a weak D call TRBD1 (5 bases). The CDR3 is made up of 12 amino acids. The V gene's germline CDR1 is MNHNY and CDR2 SVGAGI (reference sequence). Trimming took off 8 bases at V and 1 base at J, with 6 bases between the two ends. CDR3 bases: TGTGCCAGCCGGGGGAGCAATCAGCCCCAGCATTTT. Amino acids: CASRGSNQPQHF.

The genes are TRBV5-1 and TRBJ2-3; 9 positions match TRBD1. After removal of 3 bases from V and 2 bases from J, the junction contained 4 bases not matched to a gene. This CDR3 region has 15 residues. In germline, CDR1 is SGHRS, CDR2 YFSETQ. The CDR3 loop is CASSSTGGYTDTQYF. The CDR3 DNA reads as TGCGCCAGCAGCTCGACAGGGGGATACACAGATACGCAGTATTTT. The variable domain in full, with the rest retrieved from reference TRBV5-1 and TRBJ2-3, is KAGVTQTPRYLIKTRGQQVTLSCSPISGHRSVSWYQQTPGQGLQFLFEYFSETQRNKGNFPGRFSGRQFSNSRSEMNVSTLELGDSALYLCASSSTGGYTDTQYFGPGTRLTVL.

The J gene is TRBJ2-7, the V gene TRBV4-2; possible D gene TRBD1, 5 bases. This CDR3 is 15 amino acids long. V was shortened by 0 bases and J by 2 bases, with 11 bases between the two germline ends. Germline-derived CDR1 and CDR2 are LGHNA and YNFKEQ. CDR3 coding DNA: TGTGCCAGCAGCCAAGATACGACAGCTACCTACGAGCAGTACTTC. Translated: CASSQDTTATYEQYF.

On this clone: Other DNA sequences in the sample encode the same CDR3. The chain has TRBV6-4 and TRBJ1-1; D ambiguous. The V gene lost 0 bases and the J gene lost 5 bases, with 10 bases spanning the gap. Germline values: CDR1 MRHNA, CDR2 SNTAGT. This CDR3 has 14 amino acids. CDR3 loop: CASSDSSRGTEAFF. CDR3 DNA: TGTGCCAGCAGTGACTCGTCTAGAGGAACTGAAGCTTTCTTT.

The V call is TRBV11-2, the J call TRBJ2-1, with 13 positions matching TRBD2. CDR3 length equals 17 residues. J lost 9 bases, V lost 0 bases, and 8 bases had no gene match. Per germline, CDR1 SGHAT and CDR2 FQNNGV. The CDR3 sequence is CASSLDRLAGGRGEQFF. CDR3 nucleotide sequence: TGTGCCAGCAGCTTAGACAGACTAGCGGGAGGACGGGGTGAGCAGTTCTTC.

The CDR3 sequence: CASSVRDTQFGANVLTF. CDR3 DNA sequence: TGTGCCAGCAGCGTACGAGACACCCAATTTGGGGCCAACGTCCTGACTTTC. The rearrangement uses TRBV9 and TRBJ2-6; the D is unclear. CDR1 SGDLS and CDR2 YYNGEE come from the germline V gene. The CDR3 extends over 17 amino acids. V shed 1 base and J shed 3 bases, with 14 bases lying between them.

This sequence joins TRBV7-9 and TRBJ2-1; 8 bases are shared with TRBD2. Germline CDR1 reads SEHNR; CDR2 reads FQNEAQ (reference sequence). This CDR3 spans 15 amino acids. The J segment lost 10 bases and the V segment lost 5 bases, leaving 13 bases of the junction unmatched. The CDR3 DNA follows: TGTGCCAGCAGCACCGGGACTAGGCCCAGATCAGAGCAGTTCTTC. Translation gives CASSTGTRPRSEQFF.

The chain carries TRBV5-4 and TRBJ2-5; TRBD2 might be the D (6 bases). This CDR3 is built from 13 residues. Trimming removed 3 bases at V and 4 bases at J, with 10 bases between. Per the germline V gene, CDR1 is SGHNT and CDR2 is YYREEE (reference sequence). The CDR3 DNA reads TGTGCCAGCAGCTCGGGGGACGGAGAGACCCAGTACTTC. Translation: CASSSGDGETQYF.

V gene TRBV27 combines with J gene TRBJ1-2, with no clear D. The CDR3 is 14 amino acids. Germline CDR1 is MNHEY and CDR2 is SMNVEV (reference sequence). The germline V and J ends were trimmed by 0 bases and 1 base, with 6 bases remaining between them. CDR3 loop: CASSLSQNNYGYTF. CDR3 nucleotide sequence: TGTGCCAGCAGTTTATCTCAGAATAACTATGGCTACACCTTC.

The chain is built from TRBV19 and TRBJ1-1; 8 bases are a match to TRBD1. CDR1 is LNHDA and CDR2 is SQIVND in the germline V gene (reference sequence). J was trimmed by 6 bases and V by 3 bases; bases with no gene match: 9. CDR3 length: 15 amino acids. The CDR3: CASSIRGDRRPEAFF. CDR3 nucleotide sequence: TGTGCCAGTAGTATCCGAGGGGACAGGCGACCTGAAGCTTTCTTT.

The rearrangement joins TRBV7-8 to TRBJ1-4, with 7 positions matching TRBD1. This CDR3 region has 14 residues. The ends lost 3 bases at V and 4 bases at J; junction bases unmatched: 2. Germline values: CDR1 SGHVS, CDR2 FQNEAQ. CDR3 in DNA: TGTGCCAGCAGCTTGAGACAGGGTAATGAAAAACTGTTTTTT. Its translation is CASSLRQGNEKLFF.

The table lists this clone with a count of one. V and J are TRBV7-8 and TRBJ2-3; 8 nucleotides match TRBD2. CDR3 length: 12 amino acids. The germline gives CDR1 SGHVS, CDR2 FQNEAQ. V lost 5 bases and J lost 6; bases outside the gene matches: 1. CDR3 nucleotide sequence: TGTGCCAGCAGCGCGGGGGGCGATACGCAGTATTTT. Amino acids: CASSAGGDTQYF.

The V and J genes are TRBV3-1 (or the pseudogene TRBV3-2) and TRBJ2-2; D remains unclear. V lost 0 bases, J lost 8 bases, and 10 bases lay in between. This CDR3 region has 14 residues. From germline, CDR1 is LGHDT and CDR2 YNNKEL (reference sequence). CDR3 sequence reads: CASSQDSVWGELFF. In DNA, the CDR3 is TGTGCCAGCAGCCAAGATAGTGTATGGGGGGAGCTGTTTTTT.

V usage is TRBV29-1 and J usage is TRBJ1-2, with 7 bases that match TRBD1. The CDR3 is made up of 13 amino acids. Trimming took 4 bases from V and 2 from J; bases not matched to a gene: 4. CDR1 and CDR2 from the germline V gene are SQVTM and ANQGSEA. CDR3 in amino acids: CSVVTGNNYGYTF. The CDR3 DNA reads TGCAGCGTTGTGACAGGGAACAACTATGGCTACACCTTC.